This entry lists 20 T cell receptor beta chains sequenced from one sample in a study of response to subunit inactivated influenza vaccine. A single record per CDR3 protein comes from TCRdb applying MiXCR to the RT-PCR reads. The profile shows about 700,000 distinct CDR3 sequences, around 13% of them singletons. The input for sequencing was PBMCs from blood, taken approximately 15 days before vaccination. The receptors stem from a man aged 50 to 59 who received an inactivated influenza vaccine.

A few counts support this clonotype. The chain employs TRBV7-8 and TRBJ1-1; no firm D call. Germline V CDR1 and CDR2: SGHVS, FQNEAQ. V was cut by 1 base and J by 0 bases, with 12 bases left in between. The CDR3 consists of 16 residues. The CDR3 DNA is TGTGCCAGCAGCTTAGGGGCCGGACGGCTGAACACTGAAGCTTTCTTT. Amino acids: CASSLGAGRLNTEAFF.

There are many counts of this clonotype. The CDR3 DNA reads as TGCGCCAGCAGCTTGGAAGCCACCGGGGAGCTGTTTTTT. Protein product: CASSLEATGELFF. V and J are TRBV5-1 and TRBJ2-2; D not resolved. The V end lost 0 bases, the J end lost 4 bases, and 4 bases lay between the germline ends. The CDR3 is 13 amino acids. Germline V gene data show CDR1 as SGHRS and CDR2 as YFSETQ.

In its sample, this clonotype was seen a few times. The chain is built from TRBV11-3 and TRBJ2-2; no definite D call. V lost 3 bases to trimming and J lost 2 bases, with 7 bases between them. The CDR3 totals 14 residues. Germline V gives CDR1 SGHNT, CDR2 YENEEA. This CDR3 reads CASSLRDNTGELFF. As DNA, the CDR3 is TGTGCCAGCAGCTTGAGAGACAACACCGGGGAGCTGTTTTTT.

V usage is TRBV11-2 and J usage is TRBJ2-7; TRBD2 aligns across 10 bases. V gave up 1 base and J gave up 5 bases; unmatched junction bases: 5. The CDR3 is made up of 15 amino acids. Germline V gene sequence: CDR1 SGHAT, CDR2 FQNNGV. CDR3 sequence reads: CASSLGSSGSDEQYF. CDR3 coding DNA: TGTGCCAGCAGCTTAGGGTCTAGCGGGAGTGACGAGCAGTACTTC.

The sample holds many counts of this clonotype. The genes are TRBV27 and TRBJ1-2, with TRBD1 identical over 8 bases. The CDR3 has 15 amino acids. After removal of 3 bases from V and 4 bases from J, the junction contained 7 bases not matched to a gene. The germline CDR1 and CDR2 sequences are MNHEY and SMNVEV (reference sequence). The CDR3 loop is CASSFSGGAGYGYTF. CDR3 in DNA: TGTGCCAGCAGTTTTTCAGGGGGCGCGGGCTATGGCTACACCTTC.

This clonotype turned up a few times. The J gene is TRBJ2-2, the V gene TRBV29-1; unclear D gene. This CDR3 comprises 14 residues. Between the trimmed V and J ends, which lost 6 bases and 1 base, there was a span of 12 bases. Germline CDR1 and CDR2: SQVTM and ANQGSEA. In DNA form, the CDR3 reads TGCAGCGTAGCGAGCCGGATGAACACCGGGGAGCTGTTTTTT. Translation: CSVASRMNTGELFF.

This clonotype was seen at least ten times. The chain has TRBV12-3 or TRBV12-4 and TRBJ2-1; tentatively, D is TRBD1 (5 bases). The CDR3 runs to 16 residues. V lost 4 bases and J 0 bases, leaving 13 bases between the germline ends. The CDR3 nucleotides are TGTGCCAGCAGTTACCCCAGGGCTAGCTCCTACAATGAGCAGTTCTTC. Translated, it gives CASSYPRASSYNEQFF.

This sequence joins TRBV7-2 and TRBJ2-1; 9 nucleotides line up with TRBD2. CDR1 SGHTA and CDR2 FQGNSA come from the germline V gene. J gave up 9 bases and V 2 bases, and 8 bases lay outside the gene matches. The CDR3 covers 15 residues. The chain's CDR3 is CASSLRSGLAGEQFF. Written as DNA, the CDR3 is TGTGCCAGCAGCTTAAGGTCGGGACTAGCAGGTGAGCAGTTCTTC.

The table lists this clonotype with a few counts. The V gene is TRBV24-1, the J gene TRBJ2-7, with D tentatively TRBD1 (6 bases). Germline V gene lookup returns CDR1 KGHDR and CDR2 SFDVKD. This CDR3 comprises 15 residues. Trimming removed 2 bases from V and 5 bases from J, with 15 bases in between. The CDR3 nucleotides read TGTGCCACCAGTGATTCCGGCAGGGGAAAAGACGAGCAGTACTTC. Its translation is CATSDSGRGKDEQYF.

This clonotype was observed once. V gene TRBV6-2 or TRBV6-3 combines with J gene TRBJ2-7; 11 positions agree with TRBD2. Trimming cost V 6 bases and J 6 bases; bases outside gene matches: 10. Germline CDR1 MNHEY, CDR2 SVGEGT. The CDR3 contains 15 residues. CDR3 bases: TGTGCCAGCAGGGGTCGTGAACTAGCGGGAGTCGAGCAGTACTTC. It yields the protein CASRGRELAGVEQYF.

This clonotype was observed a few times. J is TRBJ2-3 and V is TRBV11-2; TRBD2 matches at 7 bases. This CDR3 has 18 amino acids. The germline V gene encodes CDR1 SGHAT and CDR2 FQNNGV. The V gene end was trimmed by 0 bases and the J gene end by 2 bases; junction bases not matched to a gene: 11. This CDR3 is CASSLDRISGLVTDTQYF. In DNA, the CDR3 is TGTGCCAGCAGCTTAGATCGTATTAGCGGGTTGGTCACAGATACGCAGTATTTT.

CDR3 protein: CASSLDGLGTVYGYTF. The CDR3 coding sequence is TGTGCCAGCAGTTTAGACGGCTTGGGGACGGTCTATGGCTACACCTTC. V usage is TRBV12-3 or TRBV12-4 and J usage is TRBJ1-2; tentative D call: TRBD1 (5 bases). The CDR3 has 16 amino acids. The germline V and J ends were trimmed by 1 base and 4 bases, with 16 bases remaining between them.

This chain links TRBV12-3 or TRBV12-4 with TRBJ2-6, with 10 positions matching TRBD1. This CDR3 is 17 amino acids long. The V segment lost 5 bases and the J segment 0 bases; nucleotides outside the gene matches: 4. CDR3 loop: CASSPGQGSSGANVLTF. The CDR3 region has the DNA TGTGCCAGCAGTCCGGGACAGGGGTCCTCTGGGGCCAACGTCCTGACTTTC.

There are a few counts of this clonotype. The chain is built from TRBV7-9 and TRBJ2-2; D is ambiguous. Germline V gene sequence: CDR1 SEHNR, CDR2 FQNEAQ (reference sequence). Between the trimmed V and J ends, which lost 5 bases and 1 base, there was a span of 8 bases. The CDR3 covers 14 residues. In DNA form, the CDR3 reads TGTGCCAGCAGCCCTAAAATGAACACCGGGGAGCTGTTTTTT. This sequence encodes CASSPKMNTGELFF.

This clonotype has a handful of counts. The CDR3 DNA is TGTGCCAGCTCACCAGGGACAAATGGGTTCTTC. Translated: CASSPGTNGFF. The chain combines TRBV18 with TRBJ2-1; possible D gene TRBD1, 6 bases. V lost 2 bases and J 15 bases, leaving 11 bases between the germline ends. The CDR3 length is 11 residues. Looked up from germline, CDR1 is KGHSH and CDR2 is LQKENI.

V gene TRBV20-1 combines with J gene TRBJ2-3, with TRBD2 identical over 8 bases. The CDR3 is 14 amino acids. CDR1 and CDR2 (germline): DFQATT, SNEGSKA (reference sequence). Trimming took 4 bases from V and 0 from J; bases not matched to a gene: 3. CDR3 in DNA: TGCAGTGCTAACCCTAGCGGGAGCACAGATACGCAGTATTTT. Translation gives CSANPSGSTDTQYF.

This clonotype was seen more than once but under ten times. The chain has TRBV20-1 and TRBJ2-7, with TRBD2 matching over 11 bases. Germline V gene sequence: CDR1 DFQATT, CDR2 SNEGSKA (reference sequence). Trimming at V came to 6 bases and at J to 4 bases, leaving 5 bases not matched to a gene. The CDR3 has 13 amino acids. The CDR3 DNA reads TGCAGTGCCCCTATAGCGGGAGGGTACGAGCAGTACTTC. Protein: CSAPIAGGYEQYF.

This chain uses TRBV7-9 with TRBJ1-1; a possible D gene is TRBD1 (6 bases). The CDR3 runs to 16 residues. Germline CDR1 SEHNR, CDR2 FQNEAQ (reference sequence). The V end was cut by 0 bases, the J end by 2 bases, with 13 bases between. In nucleotides, the CDR3 is TGTGCCAGCAGCTTAGCCGGGGGGGGGCGAAACACTGAAGCTTTCTTT. Its translation is CASSLAGGGRNTEAFF.

The V gene is TRBV4-3, the J gene TRBJ2-7, with TRBD1 as a possible D gene (6 bases). The germline V and J ends were trimmed by 0 bases and 3 bases, with 12 bases remaining between them. Germline-derived CDR1 and CDR2 are LGHNA and YSLEER. The CDR3 is made up of 15 amino acids. The CDR3 DNA is TGCGCCAGCAGCCAAGATCGGAGGACAGTCTACGAGCAGTACTTC. It specifies CASSQDRRTVYEQYF.

V usage is TRBV7-9 and J usage is TRBJ2-3; D is ambiguous. Per the germline V gene, CDR1 is SEHNR and CDR2 is FQNEAQ (reference sequence). The length of the CDR3 is 17 residues. V shed 6 bases and J shed 0 bases, with 19 bases lying between them. The CDR3 DNA reads TGTGCCAGCAGTTCGCCCCCAGGATCCCTAAGCACAGATACGCAGTATTTT. This gives the protein CASSSPPGSLSTDTQYF.